This TCR beta chain was found in a study of lymphopenia after photon versus proton radiotherapy. Method: immunoSEQ multiplex PCR; TCRdb's copy keeps in-frame clones and lacks some. The sample holds about 40,000 clones, over 75% seen once. Germline CDR1 and CDR2: SGHTA and FQGNSA. V was clipped by 3 bases and J by 6 bases, with 9 bases between them. This CDR3 is built from 13 residues. Source: peripheral blood, taken from a patient treated with photon-based radiotherapy. The TCR sequence derives from a man between 50 and 59 years old with gastric cancer. This chain joins TRBV7-2 and TRBJ1-5; tentative D call: TRBD1 (5 bases). The CDR3 DNA follows: TGTGCCAGCAGCTTCCAGGGAGGTCAGCCCCAGCATTTT. It yields the protein CASSFQGGQPQHF.